These 9 T cell receptor beta chains originate from one sample sequenced in a study of cytomegalovirus exposure and HLA in healthy donors (dated by TCRdb to 2016 to 2017). The receptor library was made with the immunoSEQ multiplex PCR assay. For the multiplex PCR, a mixture combining 60 forward primers for TCR Vbeta segments and 13 reverse primers for TCR Jbeta segments was used. This is the immuneACCESS table as TCRdb keeps it, with only in-frame sequences that have V and J called. A part of the clones is gone; compared with another copy, unresolved V genes explain less than half, and the rest is unexplained. Counted in this sample were around 83,000 clones; about three quarters of them appeared once. The ten most abundant clones make up around 4% of the sample. Sequencing was carried out using PBMCs. The receptors derive from a male donor in good health and CMV-seropositive.

This clone was seen a few times. The chain joins TRBV19 to TRBJ2-1, with D maybe TRBD1 (6 bases). The CDR3 is made up of 15 amino acids. CDR1 is LNHDA, CDR2 SQIVND, per germline (reference sequence). The V gene lost 10 bases and the J gene lost 6 bases, with 22 bases spanning the gap. CDR3 residues: CATGFSTGIINEQFF. DNA for the CDR3: TGTGCCACCGGATTTTCTACAGGGATCATCAATGAGCAGTTCTTC.

This clone appeared once. The chain combines TRBV18 with TRBJ2-1; 8 positions agree with TRBD1. Unmatched junction bases numbered 11, after V lost 6 bases and J lost 7 bases. The CDR3 sequence is 15 residues long. Germline CDR1 reads KGHSH; CDR2 reads LQKENI. The CDR3 is CASSQRQGSFNEQFF. DNA of the CDR3: TGTGCCAGCTCCCAGAGACAGGGGAGCTTTAATGAGCAGTTCTTC.

The chain has TRBV12-5 and TRBJ2-3, with a possible D match to TRBD1 (5 bases). Germline CDR1 and CDR2: LGHNT and FRNRAP. This CDR3 is 15 amino acids long. V was shortened by 5 bases and J by 2 bases, with 14 bases between the two germline ends. The CDR3 reads CASGQPGPYTDTQYF. CDR3 sequence (DNA): TGTGCTAGTGGTCAACCAGGGCCATACACAGATACGCAGTATTTT.

This clone was counted a few times. The J gene is TRBJ2-5, the V gene TRBV27; the D gene is possibly TRBD2 (6 bases). CDR1 and CDR2 from the germline V gene are MNHEY and SMNVEV (reference sequence). The CDR3 length is 13 residues. V was clipped by 6 bases and J by 1 base, with 9 bases between them. As DNA, the CDR3 is TGTGCCAGCAGACGGGGGACCCAAGAGACCCAGTACTTC. Translation gives CASRRGTQETQYF.

The chain is built from TRBV7-2 and TRBJ2-1; no clear D. Germline V gene sequence: CDR1 SGHTA, CDR2 FQGNSA. Trimming took off 1 base at V and 6 bases at J, with 7 bases between the two ends. The CDR3 extends over 13 amino acids. The CDR3 loop reads CASSLVGLNEQFF. In DNA form, the CDR3 reads TGTGCCAGCAGCTTAGTGGGCCTCAATGAGCAGTTCTTC.

The chain links TRBV9 to TRBJ2-7; 7 bases fit TRBD1. Germline loops: CDR1 SGDLS, CDR2 YYNGEE. The CDR3 spans 14 residues. Trimming removed 4 bases from V and 0 bases from J; junction bases left unmatched: 4. The CDR3 region is CASSRTGVSYEQYF. The CDR3 DNA follows: TGTGCCAGCAGCCGAACAGGGGTCTCCTACGAGCAGTACTTC.

The CDR3 DNA follows: TGTGCCAGCAGCCCCACAGGGTTAGCTAATGAAAAACTGTTTTTT. Its translation is CASSPTGLANEKLFF. V is TRBV7-9 and J is TRBJ1-4; tentative D call: TRBD1 (6 bases). The CDR3 sequence is 15 residues long. The V end was cut by 5 bases, the J end by 3 bases, with 13 bases between. The V gene's germline CDR1 is SEHNR and CDR2 FQNEAQ (reference sequence).

J is TRBJ2-5 and V is TRBV29-1; D is unresolved. CDR1 and CDR2 (germline): SQVTM, ANQGSEA. V was pared by 4 bases and J by 0 bases, with 9 bases between. CDR3 size: 13 residues. CDR3: CSVVGLNQETQYF. The CDR3 DNA sequence: TGCAGCGTTGTGGGCCTAAACCAAGAGACCCAGTACTTC.

The V call is TRBV27, the J call TRBJ2-7; tentative D call: TRBD2 (5 bases). Trimming took off 1 base at V and 2 bases at J, with 9 bases between the two ends. The CDR3 extends over 14 amino acids. In germline, CDR1 is MNHEY, CDR2 SMNVEV (reference sequence). DNA for the CDR3: TGTGCCAGCAGTTTATTGTCCGGGGCCTACGAGCAGTACTTC. It encodes CASSLLSGAYEQYF.